Listed below are T cell receptor beta chains from one sample, sequenced in a study of radiation and T cells in renal cell carcinoma. The protocol was immunoSEQ multiplex PCR, while the TCRdb copy is restricted to in-frame clones and leaves out a portion. This sample yields approximately 3,500 clones, of which roughly three quarters are seen a single time; 7.7% belongs to the top ten. Source: tumor tissue, taken from a patient whose treatment was nephrectomy without radiotherapy. These receptors were taken from a man aged 45 to 65 with renal cell carcinoma. CDR3s include the opening cysteine and the closing phenylalanine or tryptophan. The order of the fields is clone size, J gene, CDR3 length, V gene, D gene, CDR3 DNA, CDR3 protein. The D gene is left open where the match is weak. The listing skips clone size in some rows; elsewhere it reads once, few, many or a size class.

size: NA; J: TRBJ1-1; length: 11; V: TRBV30; D: TRBD1; DNA: TGTGCCTGGACCGCGGACAGGGAAGCTTTCTTT; CDR3: CAWTADREAFF
size: NA; J: TRBJ1-3; length: 11; V: TRBV29-1; D: NA; DNA: TGCAGCACGGATTCTGGAAACACCATATATTTT; CDR3: CSTDSGNTIYF
size: NA; J: TRBJ2-5; length: 13; V: TRBV9; D: NA; DNA: TGTGCCAGCAGCTCTCGGCGGGAAGAGACCCAGTACTTC; CDR3: CASSSRREETQYF
size: NA; J: TRBJ2-6; length: 16; V: TRBV6-4; D: NA; DNA: TGTGCCAGCAGTGACTCAATGACAACTGGGGCCAACGTCCTGACTTTC; CDR3: CASSDSMTTGANVLTF
size: NA; J: TRBJ2-7; length: 15; V: TRBV19; D: TRBD1; DNA: TGTGCCAGTAGTGAGCCGGGACAGGGGTCCCACGAGCAGTACTTC; CDR3: CASSEPGQGSHEQYF
size: NA; J: TRBJ2-3; length: 12; V: TRBV5-6; D: NA; DNA: TGTGCCAGCAGCTTCTCGACAGATACGCAGTATTTT; CDR3: CASSFSTDTQYF
size: NA; J: TRBJ1-2; length: 15; V: TRBV6-6; D: TRBD1; DNA: TGTGCCAGCAGTTACGCAGGGGGGGACTTCTATGGCTACACCTTC; CDR3: CASSYAGGDFYGYTF
size: NA; J: TRBJ1-3; length: 15; V: TRBV6-6; D: NA; DNA: TGTGCCAGCAGTAGCGGGGCCAGCTCTGGAAACACCATATATTTT; CDR3: CASSSGASSGNTIYF
size: NA; J: TRBJ2-1; length: 18; V: TRBV15; D: NA; DNA: TGTGCCACCAGCAGAGATAGGGCCGCTCTCCGGGGGTACAATGAGCAGTTCTTC; CDR3: CATSRDRAALRGYNEQFF
size: NA; J: TRBJ2-1; length: 16; V: TRBV28; D: TRBD2; DNA: TGTGCCAGCAGTTTCTCGCCTAGCGGGAGGGATAATGAGCAGTTCTTC; CDR3: CASSFSPSGRDNEQFF
size: once; J: TRBJ2-7; length: 14; V: TRBV6-1; D: NA; DNA: TGTGCCAGCAGTGGTGCCCTAAGCTCCTACGAGCAGTACTTC; CDR3: CASSGALSSYEQYF
size: NA; J: TRBJ2-7; length: 13; V: TRBV9; D: NA; DNA: TGTGCCAGCAGCGTAGTTCCTCGTCTGGAGCAGTACTTC; CDR3: CASSVVPRLEQYF
size: few; J: TRBJ2-7; length: 13; V: TRBV28; D: NA; DNA: TGTGCCAGCTATAGAACGGGCTCCTACGAGCAGTACTTC; CDR3: CASYRTGSYEQYF
size: NA; J: TRBJ1-1; length: 13; V: TRBV6-5; D: NA; DNA: TGTGCCAGCATTCCTCAGTCCCACACTGAAGCTTTCTTT; CDR3: CASIPQSHTEAFF
size: NA; J: TRBJ1-1; length: 12; V: TRBV19; D: TRBD1; DNA: TGTGCCAGTACCCACGACAGGGTTAAAGCTTTCTTT; CDR3: CASTHDRVKAFF
size: few; J: TRBJ2-7; length: 14; V: TRBV6-6; D: TRBD1; DNA: TGTGCCAGCAGCCTTAAGGGGGCTAACTACGAGCAGTACTTC; CDR3: CASSLKGANYEQYF
size: NA; J: TRBJ1-2; length: 13; V: TRBV1; D: NA; DNA: TGCACCAGCAGTGTGCGAAAGACCTATGGCTACACCTTC; CDR3: CTSSVRKTYGYTF
size: NA; J: TRBJ1-1; length: 13; V: TRBV29-1; D: NA; DNA: TGCAGCGTTGAAAGGGGCAGAGACACTGAAGCTTTCTTT; CDR3: CSVERGRDTEAFF
size: NA; J: TRBJ2-1; length: 15; V: TRBV5-3; D: TRBD2; DNA: TGTGCCGGACGAGGACTAGCAAATTCCTACAATGAGCAGTTCTTC; CDR3: CAGRGLANSYNEQFF
size: NA; J: TRBJ1-4; length: 15; V: TRBV19; D: NA; DNA: TGTGCCAGTAGTATCGGGGACTCCTTTAATGAAAAACTGTTTTTT; CDR3: CASSIGDSFNEKLFF
size: NA; J: TRBJ2-3; length: 16; V: TRBV19; D: NA; DNA: TGTGCCAGTAGCAGGGCCAGGGATGGGGCCACGGATACGCAGTATTTT; CDR3: CASSRARDGATDTQYF
size: NA; J: TRBJ2-3; length: 17; V: TRBV4-3; D: NA; DNA: TGCGCCAGCAGCCAAGAAGGTCCCGGGTTGGGGACAGATACGCAGTATTTT; CDR3: CASSQEGPGLGTDTQYF
size: few; J: TRBJ1-2; length: 14; V: TRBV5-4; D: NA; DNA: TGTGCCAGCAGCTTGGTCTCCTTACAGGGTGGCTACACCTTC; CDR3: CASSLVSLQGGYTF
size: NA; J: TRBJ2-7; length: 14; V: TRBV5-1; D: TRBD1; DNA: TGCGCCAGCAGCTCCGGGACAGGGGACTACGAGCAGTACTTC; CDR3: CASSSGTGDYEQYF
size: NA; J: TRBJ2-1; length: 15; V: TRBV5-4; D: TRBD2; DNA: TGTGCCAGCAGCTGGGGGGTAGCGGGAGGAAATGAGCAGTTCTTC; CDR3: CASSWGVAGGNEQFF
size: NA; J: TRBJ1-2; length: 13; V: TRBV27; D: NA; DNA: TGTGCCAGCAGTTTACGGAGTGGGTATGGCTACACCTTC; CDR3: CASSLRSGYGYTF
size: few; J: TRBJ1-3; length: 13; V: TRBV27; D: NA; DNA: TGTGCCAGCACCGGACAGTTTGGAAACACCATATATTTT; CDR3: CASTGQFGNTIYF
size: NA; J: TRBJ2-7; length: 14; V: TRBV7-9; D: NA; DNA: TGTGCCAGCAGCGGGCAGAAAATCCCCTACGAGCAGTACTTC; CDR3: CASSGQKIPYEQYF
size: once; J: TRBJ2-3; length: 14; V: TRBV10-1; D: NA; DNA: TGCGCCAGCAGTGATGCCATCTCCACAGATACGCAGTATTTT; CDR3: CASSDAISTDTQYF
size: NA; J: TRBJ2-1; length: 12; V: TRBV5-4; D: NA; DNA: TGTGCCAGCAGCTTGGGTGGTCGTGAGCAGTTCTTC; CDR3: CASSLGGREQFF
size: NA; J: TRBJ2-1; length: 15; V: TRBV2; D: TRBD2; DNA: TGTGCCAGCAGCCCTACTAGCGGGAGTACCAATGAGCAGTTCTTC; CDR3: CASSPTSGSTNEQFF
size: NA; J: TRBJ2-7; length: 14; V: TRBV27; D: TRBD2; DNA: TGTGCCAGCAGTTTGTCAACTAGCGGCTACGAGCAGTACTTC; CDR3: CASSLSTSGYEQYF
size: NA; J: TRBJ1-3; length: 15; V: TRBV7-9; D: NA; DNA: TGTGCCAGCAGCTTAGGCCAGAGCTCTGGAAACACCATATATTTT; CDR3: CASSLGQSSGNTIYF
size: few; J: TRBJ1-3; length: 17; V: TRBV18; D: NA; DNA: TGTGCCAGCTCACCAATAGCGGCAGCAGGCTCTGGAAACACCATATATTTT; CDR3: CASSPIAAAGSGNTIYF
size: NA; J: TRBJ2-7; length: 14; V: TRBV11-2; D: NA; DNA: TGTGCCAGCAGCTTAGAGGCGGTTTCCTACGAGCAGTACTTC; CDR3: CASSLEAVSYEQYF
size: few; J: TRBJ2-7; length: 13; V: TRBV28; D: NA; DNA: TGTGCCAGCGCACCGGGGGAGAGATACGAGCAGTACTTC; CDR3: CASAPGERYEQYF
size: NA; J: TRBJ2-7; length: 16; V: TRBV5-5; D: NA; DNA: TGTGCCAGCAGTAAGAGATCTAGCGCTTTGGGCTACGAGCAGTACTTC; CDR3: CASSKRSSALGYEQYF
size: NA; J: TRBJ2-3; length: 16; V: TRBV15; D: TRBD2; DNA: TGTGCCACCAGCAGAATTGGACTAGCGGGGGCAGATACGCAGTATTTT; CDR3: CATSRIGLAGADTQYF
size: few; J: TRBJ2-7; length: 14; V: TRBV11-3; D: NA; DNA: TGTGCCAGCAGCTTAGAAGGACACCTCTACGAGCAGTACTTC; CDR3: CASSLEGHLYEQYF
size: NA; J: TRBJ2-1; length: 17; V: TRBV29-1; D: NA; DNA: TGCAGCGTTGCCGAACGATTCTCGACCTCTGGGTACAATGAGCAGTTCTTC; CDR3: CSVAERFSTSGYNEQFF
size: NA; J: TRBJ1-1; length: 14; V: TRBV6-1; D: NA; DNA: TGTGCCAGCAGTGATCACGGGATGAACACTGAAGCTTTCTTT; CDR3: CASSDHGMNTEAFF
size: NA; J: TRBJ1-1; length: 16; V: TRBV4-1; D: NA; DNA: TGCGCCAGCAGCCAAGAAAACAGGGAGTGGAACACTGAAGCTTTCTTT; CDR3: CASSQENREWNTEAFF
size: NA; J: TRBJ2-1; length: 17; V: TRBV12-5; D: NA; DNA: TGTGCTAGTGGTTCGCCAGGGCCCGGACAGCGTTTCTATGAGCAGTTCTTC; CDR3: CASGSPGPGQRFYEQFF
size: NA; J: TRBJ1-4; length: 15; V: TRBV15; D: TRBD1; DNA: TGTGCCACCAGCATCAGGGGGGGGGTCAATGAAAAACTGTTTTTT; CDR3: CATSIRGGVNEKLFF
size: NA; J: TRBJ2-2; length: 20; V: TRBV27; D: NA; DNA: TGTGCCAGCAGTTCCTACAGGGGTTCCCCGCGGGAAGGGCTCGTCGGGGAGCTGTTTTTT; CDR3: CASSSYRGSPREGLVGELFF
size: NA; J: TRBJ2-2; length: 14; V: TRBV28; D: TRBD1; DNA: TGTGCCAGCAGACCTGACAGGGCGGTCGGGGAGCTGTTTTTT; CDR3: CASRPDRAVGELFF
size: few; J: TRBJ1-4; length: 14; V: TRBV27; D: NA; DNA: TGTGCCAGCAGTTTATCGAGGGGCCATGAAAAACTGTTTTTT; CDR3: CASSLSRGHEKLFF
size: once; J: TRBJ1-1; length: 13; V: TRBV4-1; D: NA; DNA: TGCGCCAGCAGCCAAACACAGAACACTGAAGCTTTCTTT; CDR3: CASSQTQNTEAFF
size: NA; J: TRBJ2-7; length: 14; V: TRBV28; D: TRBD1; DNA: TGTGCCAGCAGTTCTGACAGGGCTGCCTACGAGCAGTACTTC; CDR3: CASSSDRAAYEQYF
size: few; J: TRBJ1-1; length: 16; V: TRBV18; D: NA; DNA: TGTGCCAGCTCACCACCGAACAGCAGGATGAACACTGAAGCTTTCTTT; CDR3: CASSPPNSRMNTEAFF
size: NA; J: TRBJ1-2; length: 15; V: TRBV18; D: NA; DNA: TGTGCCAGCTCACCGACAGTTCATGATAACTATGGCTACACCTTC; CDR3: CASSPTVHDNYGYTF
size: NA; J: TRBJ1-1; length: 13; V: TRBV29-1; D: NA; DNA: TGCAGCGTTGAGTACGGGATGAACACTGAAGCTTTCTTT; CDR3: CSVEYGMNTEAFF
size: NA; J: TRBJ2-7; length: 13; V: TRBV28; D: NA; DNA: TGTGCCAGCGAATGGTCGTCGGGACGGGAGCAGTACTTC; CDR3: CASEWSSGREQYF
size: NA; J: TRBJ2-3; length: 15; V: TRBV19; D: TRBD1; DNA: TGTGCCAGTAGTCCGGGACAGACCCGCACAGATACGCAGTATTTT; CDR3: CASSPGQTRTDTQYF
size: NA; J: TRBJ2-2; length: 16; V: TRBV19; D: NA; DNA: TGTGCCAGTAAATTGGACCCTCAAGGGGACACCGGGGAGCTGTTTTTT; CDR3: CASKLDPQGDTGELFF
size: NA; J: TRBJ2-3; length: 17; V: TRBV11-3; D: NA; DNA: TGTGCCAGCAGCCCCCGAGGAGCGGAGTCTAGCACAGATACGCAGTATTTT; CDR3: CASSPRGAESSTDTQYF
size: NA; J: TRBJ2-3; length: 15; V: TRBV10-3; D: TRBD1; DNA: TGTGCCATCAGTGGGGGACAGCCTAGCACAGATACGCAGTATTTT; CDR3: CAISGGQPSTDTQYF
size: NA; J: TRBJ1-2; length: 14; V: TRBV6-5; D: TRBD1; DNA: TGTGCCAGCAGTTACTCGGGACAGGTCTATGGCTACACCTTC; CDR3: CASSYSGQVYGYTF
size: NA; J: TRBJ2-1; length: 14; V: TRBV7-3; D: TRBD2; DNA: TGTGCCAGCAGCACAGCGGGACCCAACAATGAGCAGTTCTTC; CDR3: CASSTAGPNNEQFF